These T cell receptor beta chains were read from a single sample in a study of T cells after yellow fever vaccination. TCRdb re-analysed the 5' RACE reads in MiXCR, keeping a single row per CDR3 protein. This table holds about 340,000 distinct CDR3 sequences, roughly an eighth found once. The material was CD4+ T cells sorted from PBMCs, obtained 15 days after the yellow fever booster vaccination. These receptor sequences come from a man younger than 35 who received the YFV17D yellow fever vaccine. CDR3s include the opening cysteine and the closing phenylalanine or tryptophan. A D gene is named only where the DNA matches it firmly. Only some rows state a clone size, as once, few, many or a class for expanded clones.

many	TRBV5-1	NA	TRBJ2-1	TGCGCCAGCAGCGGGGGCAGTCTGTTCTTC	CASSGGSLFF
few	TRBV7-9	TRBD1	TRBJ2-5	TGTGCCAGCAGCTGGGGACAGGGGCGTGGAGAGACCCAGTACTTC	CASSWGQGRGETQYF
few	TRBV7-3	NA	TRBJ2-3	TGTGCCAGCAGCAACCATACAGATACGCAGTATTTT	CASSNHTDTQYF
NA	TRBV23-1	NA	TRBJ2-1	TGCGCCAGCAGTCAAATTGTAGCTCGAGGGTACAATGAGCAGTTCTTC	CASSQIVARGYNEQFF
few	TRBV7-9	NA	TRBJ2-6	TGTGCCAGCAGCCCGGGCTGGGTGACGAGCTCTGGGGCCAACGTCCTGACTTTC	CASSPGWVTSSGANVLTF
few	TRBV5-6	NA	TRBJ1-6	TGTGCCAGCAGCTTGAGCCAGGGAGTTGTTGATTCACCCCTCCACTTT	CASSLSQGVVDSPLHF
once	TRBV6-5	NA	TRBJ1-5	TGTGCCAGCTTCGGACCGCCCCAGCATTTT	CASFGPPQHF
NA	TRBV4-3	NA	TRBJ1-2	TGCGCCAGCAGCCATCCCCGACCGGGCGGCTATGGCTACACCTTC	CASSHPRPGGYGYTF
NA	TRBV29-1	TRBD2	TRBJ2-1	TGCAGCGCAACCCCCCGGCGGGGGGATTGGGGGGAGCAGTTCTTC	CSATPRRGDWGEQFF
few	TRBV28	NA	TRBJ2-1	TGTGCCAGCAGTTTGGTAGGGGGTTACAATGAGCAGTTCTTC	CASSLVGGYNEQFF
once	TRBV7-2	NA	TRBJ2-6	TGTGCCAGCAGCTTATATCTCTCTGGGGCCAACGTCCTGACTTTC	CASSLYLSGANVLTF
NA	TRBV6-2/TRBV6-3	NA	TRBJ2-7	TGTGCCAGCAGACCATTTCCCCCGAACGGGGAGCAGTACTTC	CASRPFPPNGEQYF
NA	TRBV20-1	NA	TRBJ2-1	TGCAGTGCTAGAGAAGATGACCCCCGACAGTTCTTC	CSAREDDPRQFF
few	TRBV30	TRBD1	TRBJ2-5	TGTGCCTGGAGCGAACAGGGGGAGACCCAGTACTTC	CAWSEQGETQYF
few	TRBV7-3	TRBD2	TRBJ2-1	TGTGCCAGCAGCTTAATGGTAGCGGGGGGTGTTGTAGCTGAGCAGTTCTTC	CASSLMVAGGVVAEQFF
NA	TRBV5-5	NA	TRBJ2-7	TGTGCCAGCAGCTTGAGATCCTACGCCTACGAGCAGTACTTC	CASSLRSYAYEQYF
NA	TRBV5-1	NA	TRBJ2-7	TGCGCCAGCAAGGGACTGGGAAGCTCCTACGAGCAGTACTTC	CASKGLGSSYEQYF
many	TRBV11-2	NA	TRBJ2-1	TGTGCCAGCAGCTCGGGGCGGTACAATGAGCAGTTCTTC	CASSSGRYNEQFF
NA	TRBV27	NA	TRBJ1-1	TGTGCCAGCAGTTTTCGGGGGAGGAACACTGAAGCTTTCTTT	CASSFRGRNTEAFF
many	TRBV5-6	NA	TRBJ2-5	TGTGCCAGCAGCTTAATGAGCCAAGAGACCCAGTACTTC	CASSLMSQETQYF
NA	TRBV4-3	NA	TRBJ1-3	TGCGCCAGCAGCCAAGATCCCGGCACAGCCTCTGGAAACACCATATATTTT	CASSQDPGTASGNTIYF
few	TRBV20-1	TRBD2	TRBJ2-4	TGCAGTGCAGAAGCGGGGCACTTCAAAAACATTCAGTACTTC	CSAEAGHFKNIQYF
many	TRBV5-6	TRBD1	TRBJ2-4	TGTGCCAGCAGCTCACGACAGGGGGACAAAAACATTCAGTACTTC	CASSSRQGDKNIQYF
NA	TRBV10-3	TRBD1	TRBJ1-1	TGTGCCATCAGTGTTGGGACAGGGTCCCCTGAAGCTTTCTTT	CAISVGTGSPEAFF
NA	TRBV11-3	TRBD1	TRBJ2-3	TGTGCCAGCAGCAGAGGCCCCGGACAGGGGAAGACAGATACGCAGTATTTT	CASSRGPGQGKTDTQYF
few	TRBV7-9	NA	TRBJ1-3	TGTGCCAGCAGCTTTCCCACGGGCCTCGCAAACACCATATATTTT	CASSFPTGLANTIYF
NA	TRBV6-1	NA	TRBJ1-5	TGTGCCAGCAAGAGTAACAGGGTAAGCAATCAGCCCCAGCATTTT	CASKSNRVSNQPQHF
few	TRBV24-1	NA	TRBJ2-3	TGTGCCACCAAACAGGGGGGGACAGATACGCAGTATTTT	CATKQGGTDTQYF
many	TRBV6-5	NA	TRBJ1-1	TGTGCCAGCTCCTACGGTGAGAACACTGAAGCTTTCTTT	CASSYGENTEAFF
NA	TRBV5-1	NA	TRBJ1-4	TGCGCCAGCAGCCCTGGGACGGGCCCTAATGAAAAACTGTTTTTT	CASSPGTGPNEKLFF
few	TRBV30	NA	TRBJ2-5	TGTGCCTGGAGTGCTGGAAGCCAAGAGACCCAGTACTTC	CAWSAGSQETQYF
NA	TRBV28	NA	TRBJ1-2	TGTGCCAGCAGTCAACGCGTTAGGGGCTACACCTTC	CASSQRVRGYTF
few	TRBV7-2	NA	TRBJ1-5	TGTGCCAGCAGCTTAGGGGAGGGAAGAAGCAATCAGCCCCAGCATTTT	CASSLGEGRSNQPQHF
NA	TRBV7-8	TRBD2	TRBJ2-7	TGTGCCAGCACCCCCCAGTCCCCGGGGGGGGCCTACCCCTACGAGCAGTACTTC	CASTPQSPGGAYPYEQYF
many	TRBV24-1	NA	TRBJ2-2	TGTGCCACCAGGACAGCGAACACCGGGGAGCTGTTTTTT	CATRTANTGELFF
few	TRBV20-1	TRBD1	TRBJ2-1	TGCAGTGCCTCGGGACAGCACAATGAGCAGTTCTTC	CSASGQHNEQFF
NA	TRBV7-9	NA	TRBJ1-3	TGTGCCAGCAGCTTAGACAGGGACCCTGGAAACACCATATATTTT	CASSLDRDPGNTIYF
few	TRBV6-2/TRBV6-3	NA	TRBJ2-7	TGTGCCAGCAGTAACTACGAGCAGTACTTC	CASSNYEQYF
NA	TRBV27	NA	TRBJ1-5	TGTGCCAGCAGTTTACGCCCCAATCAGCCCCAGCATTTT	CASSLRPNQPQHF
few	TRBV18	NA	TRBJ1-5	TGTGCCAGCTCGCTATCCGGGGGGACGCCGCGCGTGCCCCAGCATTTT	CASSLSGGTPRVPQHF
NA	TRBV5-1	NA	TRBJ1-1	TGCGCCAGCAGCTTGGTCTTGGAGGGCACTGAAGCTTTCTTT	CASSLVLEGTEAFF
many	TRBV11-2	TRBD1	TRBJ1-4	TGTGCCAGCAGCTTAGGACAGGGGAATGAAAAACTGTTTTTT	CASSLGQGNEKLFF
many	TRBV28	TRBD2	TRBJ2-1	TGTGCCAGCCGTAGCGGGGGTTCCTACAATGAGCAGTTCTTC	CASRSGGSYNEQFF
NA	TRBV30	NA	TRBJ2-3	TGTGCCTGGAGTGTAGTCCGGTCTGGCGCAGATACGCAGTATTTT	CAWSVVRSGADTQYF
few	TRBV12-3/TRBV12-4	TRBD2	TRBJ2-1	TGTGCCAGCAGTCCCGGGACTAGCGGGGATTTGGCCTACAATGAGCAGTTCTTC	CASSPGTSGDLAYNEQFF
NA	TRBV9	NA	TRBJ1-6	TGTGCCAGCAGTCCTTGGGCTGCAGGGACAAATTCACCCCTCCACTTT	CASSPWAAGTNSPLHF
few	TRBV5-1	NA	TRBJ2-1	TGCGCCAGCAGCGAAAGGGTCGGTGAGCAGTTCTTC	CASSERVGEQFF
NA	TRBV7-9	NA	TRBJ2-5	TGTGCCAGCAGCTTCCTTCCCCGGGGTAAAGAGACCCAGTACTTC	CASSFLPRGKETQYF
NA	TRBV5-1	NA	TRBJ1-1	TGCGCCAGCAGCTGGTCAGGGTTTGGGGCTTTCTTT	CASSWSGFGAFF
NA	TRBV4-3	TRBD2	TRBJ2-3	TGCGCCATCCCCTTCCGGACTAGCTTCCCAGATACGCAGTATTTT	CAIPFRTSFPDTQYF
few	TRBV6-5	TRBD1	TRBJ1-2	TGTGCCAGCAGTTACTCGGGACAGGGCTACTATGGCTACACCTTC	CASSYSGQGYYGYTF
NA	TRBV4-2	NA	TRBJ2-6	TGTGCCAGCAGCCAAGCGGCAGTTAACTCTGGGGCCAACGTCCTGACTTTC	CASSQAAVNSGANVLTF
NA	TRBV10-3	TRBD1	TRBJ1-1	TGTGCCATCAGTGGACAGGGGGCGCGCACTGAAGCTTTCTTT	CAISGQGARTEAFF